The 9 T cell receptor beta chains in this list originate from one sample, sequenced in a study of STAT3 mutations in large granular lymphocyte leukemia. Sequenced by immunoSEQ multiplex PCR; TCRdb stores in-frame clones only, minus some. The data contain some 2,500 clones, 85% to 90% of them singletons. General observations from the study: Every T-LGLL patient had at least one immunodominant TCRbeta clonotype.

The antigens for these receptors are not known. Sequenced sample: peripheral blood mononuclear cells. Receptors originate from a woman aged 70-85 years with T-cell large granular lymphocyte leukemia. Some clones in this sample may be carry-over from other donors' samples.

The genes are TRBV18 and TRBJ1-5; a weak D match, TRBD1 (6 bases). The CDR3 is 14 residues long. V was pared by 6 bases and J by 6 bases, with 15 bases between. The germline gives CDR1 KGHSH, CDR2 LQKENI. This CDR3 reads CASSRGDTPQPQHF. DNA for the CDR3: TGTGCCAGCTCTCGCGGGGACACACCTCAGCCCCAGCATTTT.

The chain couples TRBV30 to TRBJ2-5, with D uncertain. Germline loops: CDR1 GTSNPN, CDR2 SVGIG (reference sequence). The CDR3 extends over 12 amino acids. Trimming pared 2 bases from V and 5 bases from J, leaving 9 bases between. CDR3 in DNA: TGTGCCTGGAGTCGAGTAACTGAGACCCAGTACTTC. It encodes CAWSRVTETQYF.

The V and J genes are TRBV19 and TRBJ1-5; tentative D call: TRBD1 (5 bases). The ends were cut back, 1 base at V and 7 bases at J, with 8 bases in the middle. This CDR3 has 13 amino acids. From germline, CDR1 is LNHDA and CDR2 SQIVND (reference sequence). In DNA, the CDR3 is TGTGCCAGTAGTATAGGGGGGGTCCAGCCCCAGCATTTT. As protein: CASSIGGVQPQHF.

The chain employs TRBV28 and TRBJ2-5, with D unresolved. Between the trimmed V and J ends, which lost 6 bases and 7 bases, there was a span of 9 bases. Germline loops: CDR1 MDHEN, CDR2 SYDVKM. There are 11 residues in the CDR3. CDR3 coding DNA: TGTGCCAGCAGGGTCTTGGGGACCCAGTACTTC. Translating it yields CASRVLGTQYF.

The chain carries TRBV5-4 and TRBJ2-1; 8 nucleotides agree with TRBD2. Germline V CDR1 and CDR2: SGHNT, YYREEE (reference sequence). The CDR3 has 15 residues. V lost 4 bases to trimming and J lost 6 bases; unmatched junction nucleotides: 9. The CDR3 sequence is CASSGPGTSPNEQFF. The CDR3, as DNA: TGTGCCAGCAGCGGACCCGGGACTAGTCCCAATGAGCAGTTCTTC.

This clone appeared a single time. This chain joins TRBV7-9 and TRBJ2-7; a possible D gene is TRBD1 (5 bases). Germline V gives CDR1 SEHNR, CDR2 FQNEAQ (reference sequence). The germline V and J ends were trimmed by 1 base and 1 base, with 11 bases remaining between them. The CDR3 loop spans 15 amino acids. The CDR3 DNA reads TGTGCCAGCAGCTTAGTTTCAGGGAAGTCCTACGAGCAGTACTTC. This encodes CASSLVSGKSYEQYF.

The chain recombines TRBV7-2 with TRBJ1-1; the D is unclear. Germline CDR1 is SGHTA and CDR2 is FQGNSA. The V end lost 3 bases, the J end lost 5 bases, and 13 bases lay between the germline ends. There are 14 residues in the CDR3. The DNA of the CDR3 is TGTGCCAGCAGCTTTAGCGGGCAAACAACTGAAGCTTTCTTT. The encoded protein is CASSFSGQTTEAFF.

The J gene is TRBJ2-3, the V gene TRBV19, with D hard to call. V lost 3 bases and J lost 0, with 7 bases in between. This CDR3 spans 14 amino acids. The germline gives CDR1 LNHDA, CDR2 SQIVND (reference sequence). In DNA form, the CDR3 reads TGTGCCAGTAGTATGGGATGGAGCACAGATACGCAGTATTTT. Its protein product is CASSMGWSTDTQYF. The full variable domain, rest sourced from reference TRBV19 and TRBJ2-3, is DGGITQSPKYLFRKEGQNVTLSCEQNLNHDAMYWYRQDPGQGLRLIYYSQIVNDFQKGDIAEGYSVSREKKESFPLTVTSAQKNPTAFYLCASSMGWSTDTQYFGPGTRLTVL.

The rearrangement uses TRBV27 and TRBJ2-2; 9 nucleotides match TRBD1. The germline V gene encodes CDR1 MNHEY and CDR2 SMNVEV (reference sequence). V trimming: 5 bases; J trimming: 4 bases; junction bases outside the gene matches: 8. This CDR3 is built from 16 residues. CDR3 region: CASSPTWDRVTGELFF. The CDR3 DNA reads as TGTGCCAGCAGTCCTACCTGGGACAGGGTCACCGGGGAGCTGTTTTTT.